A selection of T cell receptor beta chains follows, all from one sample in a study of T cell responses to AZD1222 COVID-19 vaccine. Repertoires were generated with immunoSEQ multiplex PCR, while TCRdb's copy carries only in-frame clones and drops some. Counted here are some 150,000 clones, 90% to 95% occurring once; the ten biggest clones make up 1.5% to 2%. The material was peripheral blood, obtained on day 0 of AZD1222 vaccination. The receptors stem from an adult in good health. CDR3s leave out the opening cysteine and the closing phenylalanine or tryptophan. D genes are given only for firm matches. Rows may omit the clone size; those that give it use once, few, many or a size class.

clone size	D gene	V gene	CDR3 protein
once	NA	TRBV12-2	ASRLGYEQY
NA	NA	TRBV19	ATRSSGAGVHEQY
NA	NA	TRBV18	ASSPQADSLWGYT
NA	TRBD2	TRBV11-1	ASSFPGGSSYNEQF
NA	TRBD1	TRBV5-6	ASSPSTGQTYNEQF
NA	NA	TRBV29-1	SVDGGAANVLT
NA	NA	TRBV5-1	ATTPEDGAEQY
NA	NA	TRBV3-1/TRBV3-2	ASSQDVGLSGTGELF
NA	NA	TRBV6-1	AIQTQALVGNTIY
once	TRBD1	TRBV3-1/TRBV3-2	ASSYTGGETQY
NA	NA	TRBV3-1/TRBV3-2	ASSPLGGWNEQY
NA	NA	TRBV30	ALGGYGYT
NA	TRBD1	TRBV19	ASSSIQGGGTGELF
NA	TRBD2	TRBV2	ASRLAGGTIYEQY
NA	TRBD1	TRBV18	ASSSRTGPNTEAF
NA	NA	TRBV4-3	ASSQEHGQRQPQH
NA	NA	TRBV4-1	ASSQDGASGNTIY
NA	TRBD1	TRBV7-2	ASSLHRGGSYEQY
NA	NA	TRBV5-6	ASSLFGGANTGELF
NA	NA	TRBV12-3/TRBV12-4	ASSQGPSPQH
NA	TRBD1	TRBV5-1	ASKGQPSSYEQY
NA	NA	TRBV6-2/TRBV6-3	ASSSPTVYEKLF
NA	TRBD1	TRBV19	ASSPTGGAETQY
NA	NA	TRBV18	ASSPLGLGTDTQY
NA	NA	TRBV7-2	ASSPDGTRRYEQY
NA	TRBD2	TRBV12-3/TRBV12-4	ASRSGGTDTQY
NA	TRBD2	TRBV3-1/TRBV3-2	ASSQDLLLGTRFTDTQY
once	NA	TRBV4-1	ASSHRQDNEQF
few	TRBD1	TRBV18	ASSLDRQGAHSPLH
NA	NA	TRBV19	ASSLTSSYNEQF
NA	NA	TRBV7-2	ASGEDPGTDTQY
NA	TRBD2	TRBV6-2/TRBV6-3	ASSYRGLAGGLGDTQY